This T cell receptor beta chain was sequenced during a study of OX40 agonist ivuxolimab in advanced cancers. Study details: One patient with hepatocellular carcinoma and two with cutaneous melanoma, three in all, had partial responses.

Libraries were prepared by immunoSEQ multiplex PCR; TCRdb keeps only in-frame clonotypes and omits some of them. The profile covers tens of thousands of clones, with about 88% appearing a single time and over 2% taken by the ten largest. The TCR sequence derives from an adult with an advanced solid tumor such as melanoma, head and neck, liver or kidney cancer. This material consisted of CD4+ or CD8+ T cells sorted from blood, taken in a trial of the OX40 agonist ivuxolimab.

Written as DNA, the CDR3 is TGTGCCAGCAGTAAAGGTGGAGGGAGGGGTATGAACACTGAAGCTTTCTTT. Residues: CASSKGGGRGMNTEAFF. The gene calls are TRBV2 and TRBJ1-1, with D possibly TRBD1 on 5 matching bases. V dropped 5 bases and J dropped 0 bases, with 19 bases sitting between them. Germline V gives CDR1 SNHLY, CDR2 FYNNEI. CDR3 size: 17 residues.